The T cell receptor beta chain described here comes from a study of T-cell memory formation after mild COVID-19. About the study: Largely, the TCR clusters proved donor specific. General study results and limits: The second-wave clones peaking on day 37 were not confirmed as SARS-CoV-2-specific. Day 15 to 85 contracting clones showed balanced CD4/CD8; day 15 to 37 expanders favored CD4+. Pre-infection memory showed some responding clones, and this suggested that cross-reactive memory joined.

TCRdb re-derived calls from the 5' RACE reads in MiXCR, one entry per CDR3 protein. The data contain roughly 100,000 distinct CDR3 sequences, around 12% of them singletons. Germline CDR1 is LGHNA and CDR2 is YNFKEQ. With V trimmed by 3 bases and J by 3 bases, 7 bases remained unmatched. The length of the CDR3 is 15 residues. Comment on this clonotype: Its cognate antigen is unknown.

Sequencing was carried out using PBMCs or a T cell subset sorted from them (not recorded which). This receptor was obtained from an adult woman who had mild COVID-19 (a few samples of this study predate the infection). Cell type and time point are not known. This chain connects TRBV4-2 to TRBJ2-5; 7 bases are shared with TRBD2. The CDR3 sequence: CASSHTAAGEETQYF. The CDR3 DNA reads as TGTGCCAGCAGCCATACGGCTGCGGGAGAAGAGACCCAGTACTTC.